Listed below are T cell receptor beta chains from one sample, sequenced in a study of T cells in Graves' hyperthyroidism and ophthalmopathy. TCRdb reprocessed the multiplex PCR reads via MiXCR and lists one record per CDR3 protein. The profile covers over 500,000 distinct CDR3 sequences, with 11% to 15% appearing a single time and about 15% taken by the ten largest. The specimen was blood. The receptors were gathered from a woman in her thirties or forties with Graves' hyperthyroidism. Each CDR3 is given with its conserved first and last residue.

j_gene: TRBJ2-2
v_gene: TRBV20-1
CDR3aa: CSAVRISNTGELFF

j_gene: TRBJ2-3
v_gene: TRBV27
CDR3aa: CASSLIAGGLDTQYF

j_gene: TRBJ2-1
v_gene: TRBV20-1
CDR3aa: CSARGGPRAGEQFF

j_gene: TRBJ1-1
v_gene: TRBV19
CDR3aa: CASSIEWAGMNTEAFF

j_gene: TRBJ2-3
v_gene: TRBV24-1
CDR3aa: CATNDRQGGTDTQYF

j_gene: TRBJ2-7
v_gene: TRBV20-1
CDR3aa: CSARPRQLPGGEQYF

j_gene: TRBJ2-7
v_gene: TRBV7-8
CDR3aa: CATRTGTGVYEQYF

j_gene: TRBJ1-1
v_gene: TRBV29-1
CDR3aa: CSVRVGRENTEAFF

j_gene: TRBJ2-3
v_gene: TRBV11-3
CDR3aa: CASSSLSASSTDTQYF

j_gene: TRBJ1-1
v_gene: TRBV20-1
CDR3aa: CSAREVIGANTEAFF

j_gene: TRBJ2-7
v_gene: TRBV12-3/TRBV12-4
CDR3aa: CASSPGGLAYEQYF

j_gene: TRBJ2-3
v_gene: TRBV6-5
CDR3aa: CASSYSGLAGGATDTQYF

j_gene: TRBJ2-2
v_gene: TRBV19
CDR3aa: CASTHEGGKNTGELFF

j_gene: TRBJ2-1
v_gene: TRBV5-4
CDR3aa: CASSVGQVGVNEQFF

j_gene: TRBJ2-2
v_gene: TRBV25-1
CDR3aa: CASSETSSGRNTGELFF

j_gene: TRBJ2-1
v_gene: TRBV3-1
CDR3aa: CASSLPTVAGVSYNEQFF

j_gene: TRBJ2-2
v_gene: TRBV3-1
CDR3aa: CASSQDWTGNTGELFF

j_gene: TRBJ2-1
v_gene: TRBV10-3
CDR3aa: CAISNKYNEQFF

j_gene: TRBJ1-1
v_gene: TRBV11-3
CDR3aa: CASSPLPGQGLTFF

j_gene: TRBJ1-4
v_gene: TRBV5-1
CDR3aa: CASADGTGDEKLFF

j_gene: TRBJ2-3
v_gene: TRBV15
CDR3aa: CATSREVGAGDTQYF

j_gene: TRBJ2-7
v_gene: TRBV30
CDR3aa: CAWSVSPYYEQYF

j_gene: TRBJ1-2
v_gene: TRBV28
CDR3aa: CASGTGSGYTF

j_gene: TRBJ2-2
v_gene: TRBV28
CDR3aa: CASSRPPTGRVTGELFF

j_gene: TRBJ1-5
v_gene: TRBV12-3/TRBV12-4
CDR3aa: CASSLRVDGQPQHF

j_gene: TRBJ2-7
v_gene: TRBV19
CDR3aa: CASTSASYEQYF

j_gene: TRBJ2-6
v_gene: TRBV19
CDR3aa: CASSIAGANVLTF

j_gene: TRBJ2-7
v_gene: TRBV7-2
CDR3aa: CASSFYSAEQYF

j_gene: TRBJ2-2
v_gene: TRBV19
CDR3aa: CASRAGVNTGELFF

j_gene: TRBJ2-1
v_gene: TRBV6-2/TRBV6-3
CDR3aa: CASSYRDTSYNEQFF